The text below deals with one TCR beta chain. Its binding antigen is unknown. It has no much larger one-base neighbor in the sample; base qualities were not kept. The CDR3, from cysteine to phenylalanine, totals 13 residues. Of the read, only the CDR3 DNA is kept; its 39 bases are in frame from base 1. CDR1 GTSNPN and CDR2 SVGIG are derived from the germline V gene (reference sequence). V drops 3 bases and J drops 9 bases, leaving 15 bases in between. Buffy coats from over 35 blood donors, supplied by the Finnish Red Cross blood service, were used as healthy controls. All TCR-sequenced material derived from peripheral blood: patient blood samples and healthy donor buffy coats. Ficoll-Hypaque gradient centrifugation was used to isolate peripheral blood mononuclear cells. Magnetic purification was used to isolate CD4+ cells from the buffy coats of the healthy controls. The Gentra Puregene Cell and Tissue kit was used for genomic DNA extraction, and quantification was performed on a Qubit 2.0 fluorometer.

This entry belongs to a study of STAT5B mutations in CD4+ large granular lymphocyte leukemia (dated by TCRdb to between 2021 and 2023). Looking at the study overall: Among the healthy controls, the CDR3 'QG' motif was associated with a particular HLA allele. The TCRbeta repertoires of CD4+ T-cell large granular lymphocyte leukemia patients were compared with the TCRbeta repertoires of healthy blood donors. The purity of purified fractions was confirmed by flow cytometry on FACSCanto II or FACSVerse to exceed 95% among lymphocytes.

The immunoSEQ assay at survey resolution was used to sequence TCRbeta rearrangements from genomic DNA. As for the original processing: In the TCR sequencing data, the lowest productive clonotype frequency that could be detected was 2.59 x 10-5. Only productive TCRbeta rearrangements, meaning sequences that were complete and in-frame, were kept for the analyses. Simpson clonality, calculated in the immunoSEQ Analyzer version 3.0, was used as the measure of sample clonality. Clones were binned by frequency as very rare, small, medium, large (1-20%) or hyperexpanded (>20%). Generation probabilities were estimated with OLGA 1.2.3, V-gene circos plots were generated with VDJtools, specificities were searched for in VDJdb, and CDR3 motifs were identified with GLIPH. The immuneACCESS repertoire file appears here via TCRdb, limited to in-frame rearrangements. These files lack a portion of the clones; in checked studies, under half of the deficit traces to unresolved V genes, and the cause of the others is not known. V and J calls and clone size are copied from that table; D and trimming were computed from the DNA. Recorded for this sample are 45,000 or so clones; 80% to 90% of them occurred a single time. The top ten clonotypes cover about 3% of the sample.

The full study reports these points: The data were not HLA-matched, and the higher clonality in CD4+ T-LGLL than in CD8+ T-LGLL could be due to the relatively small sample size. Compared with healthy CD4+ repertoires, CD4-sorted patient repertoires appeared more clonal, and this difference remained even after the putative leukemic clones were removed. TRBV06-family usage was enriched among the top patient clones (8/27) compared with healthy controls (2/35). Each patient's main leukemic clonotypes were private, but less than 30% of these clonotypes showed up at low frequency in the non-leukemic repertoires of other patients.

The V gene is TRBV30 and the J gene is TRBJ2-1; the D gene cannot be named for sure. This TCR was sampled from a human donor in good health. The source material was CD4+ T cells from blood buffy coats. The nucleotides are TGTGCCTGGAGCTCCTCTGTGGGCGGTGAGCAGTTCTTC. Its coded protein is CAWSSSVGGEQFF.